This T cell receptor (beta chain) was sequenced in a study of OX40 agonist ivuxolimab in advanced cancers. Overall study context: Ivuxolimab, an antibody acting as an agonist of OX40 (CD134), was used to treat patients. Study findings and constraints: Low levels of normalized T-cell clonal expansion also appeared in some nonresponders.

Trimming took 4 bases from V and 4 from J; bases not matched to a gene: 11. The germline V gene encodes CDR1 SGHNT and CDR2 YYREEE (reference sequence). This CDR3 region has 18 residues. Method: immunoSEQ multiplex PCR; TCRdb's copy keeps in-frame clones and lacks some. The sample holds 55,000 to 70,000 clones; 80% to 90% are singletons and the top ten take roughly 0.88%. A word on this clone: What it binds is unknown.

Specimen: CD4+ or CD8+ T cells sorted from blood, collected in a trial of the OX40 agonist ivuxolimab. The sequence was obtained from an adult with an advanced solid tumor such as melanoma, head and neck, liver or kidney cancer. This rearrangement joins TRBV5-4 to TRBJ2-5; the match to TRBD2 covers 15 bases. As DNA, the CDR3 is TGTGCCAGCAGCCCGAGGACTAGCGGGAGGGCTGGGGGAGAGACCCAGTACTTC. Encoded protein: CASSPRTSGRAGGETQYF.